This T cell receptor beta chain emerged from a study of response to subunit inactivated influenza vaccine. TCRdb re-called the RT-PCR reads with MiXCR, one entry per CDR3 protein. Of hundreds of thousands of distinct CDR3 sequences listed, roughly 27% were seen once; the top ten hold around 2%. Overall study findings and caveats: With each seasonal influenza vaccination, the authors suggested, few new T cells are recruited.

On this clonotype itself: What it recognizes is unknown.

This TCR was sampled from a man aged 45-60 years who received an inactivated influenza vaccine. Sequences were derived from CD4+ T cells sorted from PBMCs, sampled approximately 5 days after vaccination.

This chain's CDR3 is CASSYLSTYTDTQYF. The CDR3, as DNA: TGTGCCAGCAGTTACCTATCTACTTACACAGATACGCAGTATTTT. V is TRBV6-5 and J is TRBJ2-3; D not resolved. Looked up from germline, CDR1 is MNHEY and CDR2 is SVGAGI. The CDR3 has 15 residues. Trimming shortened V by 2 bases and J by 2 bases, and 11 bases separated the two germline ends.